Listed here are 3 T cell receptor beta chains from one sample, sequenced in a study of early T cells in non-severe SARS-CoV-2 infection. Via MiXCR, TCRdb re-called the 5' RACE reads, giving one row per CDR3 protein. The repertoire holds roughly 81,000 distinct CDR3 sequences, with 9.5% to 13% as singletons. Sequencing used whole blood. Receptors were obtained from an adult who was a healthcare worker with PCR-confirmed SARS-CoV-2 infection or an uninfected control (not recorded which).

This clonotype was picked up many times. The chain recombines TRBV20-1 with TRBJ2-3; 10 bases map to TRBD1. Per germline, CDR1 DFQATT and CDR2 SNEGSKA (reference sequence). V gave up 4 bases and J gave up 2 bases; unmatched junction bases: 6. The CDR3 runs 15 residues. CDR3 region: CSATHDRGLTDTQYF. CDR3 nucleotides: TGCAGTGCTACTCATGACAGGGGGCTCACAGATACGCAGTATTTT.

This clonotype was seen many times. The V and J genes are TRBV20-1 and TRBJ2-2; D call uncertain. Trimming cost V 1 base and J 4 bases, with 7 bases left between them. Germline-derived CDR1 and CDR2 are DFQATT and SNEGSKA (reference sequence). There are 13 residues in the CDR3. The CDR3 is CSARVRTTGELFF. In nucleotides, the CDR3 is TGCAGTGCTAGAGTCCGGACCACCGGGGAGCTGTTTTTT.

In its sample, this clonotype was seen once. V and J are TRBV6-5 and TRBJ2-7, with TRBD1 matching over 10 bases. The V and J ends lost 8 bases and 5 bases, in that order; junction bases with no gene match: 6. The CDR3 spans 13 residues. CDR1 and CDR2 (germline): MNHEY, SVGAGI. DNA for the CDR3: TGTGCCAGCGGAGGGGACAGGGGCAACGAGCAGTACTTC. Protein sequence: CASGGDRGNEQYF.